This record concerns one T cell receptor (beta chain) sequence. This sample also contains other DNA sequences that code for the same CDR3. From germline, CDR1 is SGDLS and CDR2 YYNGEE. The CDR3 contains 13 residues. V was clipped by 0 bases and J by 1 base, with 4 bases between them. All donors participated as healthy donors of bone marrow. This entry belongs to a study of cytomegalovirus exposure and HLA in healthy donors. The PCR contained 60 Vbeta and 13 Jbeta primers. Produced via immunoSEQ multiplex PCR; TCRdb's table is partial and in-frame only. The sample has over 200,000 clones. V is TRBV9 and J is TRBJ2-5; unclear D gene. This TCR derives from a woman in her 30s in good health and CMV-seropositive. Material: PBMCs. The CDR3 here is CASSVAVQETQYF. The CDR3 nucleotides read TGTGCCAGCAGCGTAGCTGTCCAAGAGACCCAGTACTTC.